The 26 T cell receptor beta chains below were found in one sample sequenced in a study of blood T cells in healthy people across ages. Using a J-beta primer mix together with a sample-barcoded 5' primer, a second PCR was run for about 6 to 12 cycles. MiXCR, applied by TCRdb to the 5' RACE reads, yields one record per CDR3 protein. The sample has 1.5 million to 2 million distinct CDR3 sequences; about 49% are singletons. The sample consisted of blood. These receptors all come from a woman in her thirties or forties in good health.

This clonotype was detected only a few times. The rearrangement uses TRBV7-2 and TRBJ2-7, with a weak D call TRBD1 (6 bases). Germline V gene sequence: CDR1 SGHTA, CDR2 FQGNSA. This CDR3 region has 16 residues. Trimming pared 5 bases from V and 3 bases from J, leaving 20 bases between. The CDR3, as DNA: TGTGCCAGCAGCCTAGGGCCAGGGGTTCTCAACTACGAGCAGTACTTC. Its protein is CASSLGPGVLNYEQYF.

The V and J genes are TRBV5-1 and TRBJ1-6; D is unresolved. The CDR3 is 15 residues long. CDR1 is SGHRS and CDR2 is YFSETQ in the germline V gene. The V gene lost 0 bases and the J gene lost 6 bases, with 10 bases spanning the gap. CDR3 DNA sequence: TGCGCCAGCAGCTTGGACAACGGTGTTAATTCACCCCTCCACTTT. Translating it yields CASSLDNGVNSPLHF.

The V and J genes are TRBV11-2 and TRBJ1-2; 10 nucleotides agree with TRBD1. The V gene's germline CDR1 is SGHAT and CDR2 FQNNGV. CDR3 size: 15 residues. The V gene end was trimmed by 4 bases and the J gene end by 5 bases; junction bases not matched to a gene: 7. DNA for the CDR3: TGTGCCAGCAGCTCCCGGGACAGGGGACGTTATGGCTACACCTTC. Translation: CASSSRDRGRYGYTF.

A single count supports this clonotype. CDR3: CASSFGATNSPLHF. The CDR3 DNA is TGTGCCAGCAGCTTCGGGGCGACGAATTCACCCCTCCACTTT. The chain recombines TRBV11-2 with TRBJ1-6, with TRBD1 as a possible D gene (5 bases). Germline loops: CDR1 SGHAT, CDR2 FQNNGV. Between the trimmed V and J ends, which lost 3 bases and 7 bases, there was a span of 10 bases. The CDR3 covers 14 residues.

J is TRBJ2-3 and V is TRBV11-2; 12 bases agree with TRBD2. Germline V lookup: CDR1 SGHAT, CDR2 FQNNGV. With 5 bases clipped from V and 0 bases from J, the junction kept 6 bases outside the gene matches. The CDR3 runs 17 residues. The CDR3 spells CASSTTLAGGSTDTQYF. CDR3 bases: TGTGCCAGCAGCACTACACTAGCGGGGGGAAGCACAGATACGCAGTATTTT.

V gene TRBV20-1 combines with J gene TRBJ2-7; D gene unclear. The CDR3 is 10 residues long. CDR1 is DFQATT, CDR2 SNEGSKA, per germline (reference sequence). V was clipped by 1 base and J by 6 bases, with 4 bases between them. The CDR3 region has the DNA TGCAGTGCTAGAGTGCTCGAGCAGTACTTC. Amino acid sequence: CSARVLEQYF.

This clonotype was seen a handful of times. The chain joins TRBV14 to TRBJ2-5, with D hard to call. Germline CDR1 reads SGHDN; CDR2 reads FVKESK. The CDR3 spans 14 residues. The V end lost 0 bases, the J end lost 5 bases, and 10 bases lay between the germline ends. The CDR3 here is CASSQDAPVETQYF. The CDR3 bases are TGTGCCAGCAGCCAAGATGCCCCGGTGGAGACCCAGTACTTC.

This clonotype was recorded a few times. This sequence joins TRBV27 and TRBJ1-2; D is unresolved. Germline CDR1 is MNHEY and CDR2 is SMNVEV (reference sequence). V was cut by 4 bases and J by 8 bases, with 14 bases left in between. CDR3 length: 13 residues. The CDR3 spells CASSSGRGWGYTF. The CDR3 nucleotides read TGTGCCAGCAGTTCGGGCAGAGGGTGGGGCTACACCTTC.

V is TRBV20-1 and J is TRBJ2-5, with no clear D. The V end lost 3 bases, the J end lost 5 bases, and 13 bases lay between the germline ends. CDR1 and CDR2 (germline): DFQATT, SNEGSKA (reference sequence). The CDR3 has 13 amino acids. This CDR3 reads CSASGVYGETQYF. DNA for the CDR3: TGCAGTGCTAGTGGCGTCTACGGGGAGACCCAGTACTTC.

This chain connects TRBV28 to TRBJ2-1; perhaps D is TRBD1 or TRBD2 (6 bases each). The CDR3 totals 20 residues. Germline V lookup: CDR1 MDHEN, CDR2 SYDVKM. V shed 4 bases and J shed 10 bases, with 35 bases lying between them. CDR3 loop: CASSSKPNTPGDLYSIEQFF. DNA of the CDR3: TGTGCCAGCAGTTCCAAACCCAACACGCCAGGGGACTTATATTCAATCGAGCAGTTCTTC. The whole variable domain, remainder taken from reference TRBV28 and TRBJ2-1, is DVKVTQSSRYLVKRTGEKVFLECVQDMDHENMFWYRQDPGLGLRLIYFSYDVKMKEKGDIPEGYSVSREKKERFSLILESASTNQTSMYLCASSSKPNTPGDLYSIEQFFGPGTRLTVL.

This clonotype came up once. The chain carries TRBV20-1 and TRBJ2-3, with 7 positions matching TRBD2. CDR1 and CDR2 (germline): DFQATT, SNEGSKA (reference sequence). V gave up 6 bases and J gave up 2 bases; unmatched junction bases: 8. This CDR3 contains 14 residues. In DNA, the CDR3 is TGCAGTGCCCTCCCTAGCGGTCTCACAGATACGCAGTATTTT. Translated: CSALPSGLTDTQYF.

V and J are TRBV4-1 and TRBJ1-6; TRBD1 is a possible D gene (6 bases). Germline CDR1 reads MGHRA; CDR2 reads YSYEKL. The CDR3 contains 17 residues. Trimming shortened V by 0 bases and J by 5 bases, and 14 bases separated the two germline ends. The CDR3 sequence: CASSQDLPRTDNSPLHF. Here the CDR3 DNA reads TGCGCCAGCAGCCAAGATCTCCCGAGGACAGATAATTCACCCCTCCACTTT.

This clonotype was picked up one time. The chain links TRBV6-5 to TRBJ1-1; D unresolved. CDR1 and CDR2 (germline): MNHEY, SVGAGI. This CDR3 is 11 amino acids long. V was pared by 10 bases and J by 6 bases, with 12 bases between. The CDR3 nucleotides read TGTGCCACCCGGGGTAGGGCTGAAGCTTTCTTT. Encoded protein: CATRGRAEAFF.

V and J are TRBV27 and TRBJ2-5; 8 bases align to TRBD2. V shed 7 bases and J 5 bases; nucleotides not matched to a gene: 9. The germline gives CDR1 MNHEY, CDR2 SMNVEV (reference sequence). The CDR3 runs 14 residues. The CDR3 sequence: CASKKAGATETQYF. CDR3 coding DNA: TGTGCCAGCAAGAAAGCGGGGGCGACTGAGACCCAGTACTTC.

This clonotype was seen a handful of times. V usage is TRBV12-3 or TRBV12-4 and J usage is TRBJ2-4; no clear D. The CDR3 runs to 14 residues. Trimming stripped 1 base from V and 2 bases from J, with 6 bases between. CDR3 coding DNA: TGTGCCAGCAGTTTAGGGGAAACCAAAAACATTCAGTACTTC. This encodes CASSLGETKNIQYF.

Concerning this clonotype: A junction boundary mismatches the germline segment, possibly from a read error. The chain employs TRBV7-7 and TRBJ2-3; no definite D call. The CDR3 runs to 14 residues. Germline assignment: CDR1 SSHAT and CDR2 FNYEAQ (reference sequence). The CDR3 loop reads CASSPTPGTDTQYF. The CDR3 region has the DNA TGTGCTAGCAGCCCCACCCCCGGCACAGATACGCAGTATTTT. Combining the CDR3 with reference TRBV7-7 and TRBJ2-3 gives the whole variable domain GAGVSQSPRYKVTKRGQDVTLRCDPISSHATLYWYQQALGQGPEFLTYFNYEAQPDKSGLPSDRFSAERPEGSISTLTIQRTEQRDSAMYRCASSPTPGTDTQYFGPGTRLTVL.

The chain couples TRBV27 to TRBJ2-7; D tentatively fits TRBD1 or TRBD2 (5 bases each). CDR1 and CDR2 (germline): MNHEY, SMNVEV (reference sequence). The V gene lost 0 bases and the J gene lost 4 bases, with 16 bases spanning the gap. This CDR3 spans 16 amino acids. In DNA form, the CDR3 reads TGTGCCAGCAGTTTATCGTTATCCGGGACCCCATACGAGCAGTACTTC. Translated, it gives CASSLSLSGTPYEQYF.

This rearrangement joins TRBV6-6 to TRBJ2-1; tentatively, D is TRBD1 (6 bases). The germline V gene has CDR1 MNHNY and CDR2 SVGAGI (reference sequence). The CDR3 is 15 amino acids. V was trimmed by 5 bases and J by 6 bases, leaving 17 bases between them. The CDR3 sequence: CASSPTGTIGNEQFF. For the CDR3, the DNA is TGTGCCAGCAGTCCAACCGGGACAATCGGCAATGAGCAGTTCTTC.

A few counts support this clonotype. The rearrangement links TRBV20-1 to TRBJ1-2; TRBD1 matches 8 bases. The V gene end was trimmed by 6 bases and the J gene end by 6 bases; junction bases not matched to a gene: 12. The germline gives CDR1 DFQATT, CDR2 SNEGSKA (reference sequence). The CDR3 sequence is 14 residues long. As DNA, the CDR3 is TGCAGTGCGGGTATAATAGGACAGGGACATGGCTACACCTTC. It yields the protein CSAGIIGQGHGYTF.

Worth noting for this clonotype: This clone may be a read error of a much larger clone one base away. The chain joins TRBV7-9 to TRBJ2-5, with D hard to call. The CDR3 length is 15 residues. Per the germline V gene, CDR1 is SEHNR and CDR2 is FQNEAQ (reference sequence). CDR3: CASSTSTEYQETRYF. CDR3 DNA sequence: TGTGCCAGCAGCACTTCTACAGAGTACCAAGAGACCCGGTACTTC.

This clonotype was picked up a small number of times. The chain is built from TRBV29-1 and TRBJ2-1, with D unresolved. The CDR3 is made up of 14 amino acids. Germline V CDR1 and CDR2: SQVTM, ANQGSEA. Deletions cut 7 bases from V and 0 bases from J, with 13 bases between. The CDR3 DNA reads TGCAGCGGGGCGACGTCGAGCTCCTACAATGAGCAGTTCTTC. It yields the protein CSGATSSSYNEQFF.

This clonotype was seen only a few times. This chain links TRBV5-1 with TRBJ2-1; 7 bases line up with TRBD2. V lost 0 bases and J lost 0; bases outside the gene matches: 6. CDR1 is SGHRS and CDR2 is YFSETQ in the germline V gene. The CDR3 length is 17 residues. The CDR3 nucleotides are TGCGCCAGCAGCTTGGTTATGGGGGGGTCCTCCTACAATGAGCAGTTCTTC. Residues: CASSLVMGGSSYNEQFF.

V usage is TRBV27 and J usage is TRBJ2-3; 8 bases line up with TRBD2. Germline assignment: CDR1 MNHEY and CDR2 SMNVEV (reference sequence). V shed 5 bases, J shed 4 bases, and the junction held 14 bases outside the gene matches. The CDR3 extends over 17 amino acids. The CDR3 DNA is TGTGCCAGCAGTCCCCCCAGGGTAGCGGGGTGGGCAGATACGCAGTATTTT. Protein: CASSPPRVAGWADTQYF.

This clonotype was seen a few times. The rearrangement links TRBV4-1 to TRBJ1-2, with D unresolved. CDR1 is MGHRA and CDR2 is YSYEKL in the germline V gene. CDR3 length: 16 amino acids. The germline V and J ends were trimmed by 5 bases and 0 bases, with 16 bases remaining between them. This CDR3 reads CASSDPVRRPNYGYTF. The DNA for the CDR3 is TGCGCCAGCAGCGACCCAGTCCGAAGGCCTAACTATGGCTACACCTTC.

J is TRBJ2-1 and V is TRBV12-3 or TRBV12-4; TRBD1 matches 10 bases. The CDR3 is made up of 14 amino acids. V trimming: 7 bases; J trimming: 6 bases; junction bases outside the gene matches: 6. Here the CDR3 reads CASKTGGNINEQFF. CDR3 bases: TGTGCCAGCAAGACAGGGGGCAACATCAATGAGCAGTTCTTC.

Comments on this clonotype: One junction end disagrees with the germline gene, perhaps due to a read error. The gene calls are TRBV20-1 and TRBJ2-3; D might be TRBD1 (6 bases). Germline V gene data show CDR1 as DFQATT and CDR2 as SNEGSKA (reference sequence). The CDR3 is made up of 14 amino acids. DNA for the CDR3: TGCAGTGCTAGATCTGACGGTAGGACAGATACACAGTATTTT. Its protein is CSARSDGRTDTQYF.